This entry is about one T cell receptor beta chain. Its antigen is still unknown. The data belong to a study of shared clonotypes between healthy human individuals. Germline CDR1 is MNHEY and CDR2 is SMNVEV (reference sequence). This CDR3 is built from 14 residues. V lost 5 bases, J lost 10 bases, and 5 bases stayed unmatched. Sorted-subset replicate PCR reactions contained 200 to 250 ng DNA, corresponding to some 29,000 T cell genomes. TCRdb keeps only in-frame clones here, not all; method: immunoSEQ multiplex PCR. This sample has around 2.1 million clones, with about 92% found just once. Notes on the study in general: Sharing across four donors was highest in naive CD4 (roughly 5%) and lowest in memory CD8 (roughly 0.4%). Larger richness was generally estimated for naive than memory subsets.

CD45RO-negative cells were positively selected for CCR7, leaving out terminally differentiated effector memory CD45RA+ cells. Adult donors, all healthy and HIV-negative, had no recent acute infections or vaccinations. This clonotype originated in a man aged 18 to 29 in good health. Some clones in this sample may be carry-over from other donors' samples. The sequenced material came from naive CD8+ T cells from PBMCs. This chain joins TRBV27 and TRBJ1-6; 10 positions match TRBD1. The CDR3 DNA reads TGTGCCAGCAGTCCCGACAGGGGGCAATCACCCCTCCACTTT. Residues: CASSPDRGQSPLHF.